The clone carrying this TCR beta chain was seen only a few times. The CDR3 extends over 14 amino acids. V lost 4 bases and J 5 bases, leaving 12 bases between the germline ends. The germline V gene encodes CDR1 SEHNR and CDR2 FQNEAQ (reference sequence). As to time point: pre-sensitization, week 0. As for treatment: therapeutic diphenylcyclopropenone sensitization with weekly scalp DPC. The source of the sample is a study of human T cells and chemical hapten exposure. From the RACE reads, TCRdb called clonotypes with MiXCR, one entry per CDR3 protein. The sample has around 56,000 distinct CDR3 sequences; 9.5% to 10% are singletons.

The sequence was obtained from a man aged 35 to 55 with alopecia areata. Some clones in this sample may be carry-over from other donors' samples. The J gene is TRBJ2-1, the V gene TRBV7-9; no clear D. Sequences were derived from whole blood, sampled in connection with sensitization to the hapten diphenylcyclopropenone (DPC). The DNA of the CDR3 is TGTGCCAGCAGCTCACCTACTACTGACAATGAGCAGTTCTTC. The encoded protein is CASSSPTTDNEQFF.